This TCR beta chain was recovered during a study of CD8 T cells in ankylosing spondylitis. Regarding the study as a whole: Made up of about eight highly homologous variants, a TCR beta motif appeared characteristic of ankylosing spondylitis blood. Within matched ankylosing spondylitis synovial fluid, disease-linked clones were reportedly significantly enriched.

About this clonotype itself: What it recognizes is unknown.

Trimming took 2 bases from V and 7 from J; bases not matched to a gene: 9. Germline V lookup: CDR1 SEHNR, CDR2 FQNEAQ (reference sequence). The CDR3 is made up of 15 amino acids. Library preparation for TCR beta used quantitative 5'-RACE with molecular barcodes. In TCRdb, the 5' RACE reads were re-called with MiXCR into one record per CDR3 protein. This sample yields around 150,000 distinct CDR3 sequences, of which 40% to 50% are seen a single time; about 16% belongs to the top ten. Sequencing was performed on synovial fluid, either unsorted or a sorted T cell fraction (not recorded which). The V call is TRBV7-9, the J call TRBJ2-7, with TRBD1 matching over 9 bases. The sequence was collected from a male donor with ankylosing spondylitis. DNA for the CDR3: TGTGCCAGCAGCTTACCGGGACAGGGCTTTCCAGAGCAGTACTTC. This gives the protein CASSLPGQGFPEQYF. Complete variable domain (other parts from reference TRBV7-9 and TRBJ2-7): DTGVSQNPRHKITKRGQNVTFRCDPISEHNRLYWYRQTLGQGPEFLTYFQNEAQLEKSRLLSDRFSAERPKGSFSTLEIQRTEQGDSAMYLCASSLPGQGFPEQYFGPGTRLTVT.